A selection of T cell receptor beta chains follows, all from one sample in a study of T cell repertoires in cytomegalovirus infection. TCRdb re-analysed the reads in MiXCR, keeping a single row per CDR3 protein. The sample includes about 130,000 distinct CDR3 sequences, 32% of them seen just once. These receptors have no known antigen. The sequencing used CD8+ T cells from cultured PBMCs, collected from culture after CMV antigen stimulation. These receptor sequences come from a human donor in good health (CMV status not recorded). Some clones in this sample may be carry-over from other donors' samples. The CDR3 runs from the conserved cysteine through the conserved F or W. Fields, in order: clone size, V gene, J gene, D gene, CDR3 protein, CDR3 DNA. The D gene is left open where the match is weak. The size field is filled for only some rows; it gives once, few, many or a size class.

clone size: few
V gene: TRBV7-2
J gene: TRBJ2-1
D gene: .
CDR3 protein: CASSLVSYNEQFF
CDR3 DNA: TGTGCCAGCAGCTTAGTTTCGTACAATGAGCAGTTCTTC

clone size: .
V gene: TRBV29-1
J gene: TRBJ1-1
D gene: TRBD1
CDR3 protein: CSAGRGDTEAFF
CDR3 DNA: TGCAGCGCTGGCAGGGGGGACACTGAAGCTTTCTTT

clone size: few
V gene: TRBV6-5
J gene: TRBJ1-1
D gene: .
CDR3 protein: CASTWGMNTEAFF
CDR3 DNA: TGTGCCAGCACTTGGGGCATGAACACTGAAGCTTTCTTT

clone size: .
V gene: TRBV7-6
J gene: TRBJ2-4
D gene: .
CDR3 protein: CASSPYSGQLKNIQYF
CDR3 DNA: TGTGCCAGCAGCCCATACAGTGGACAGCTCAAAAACATTCAGTACTTC

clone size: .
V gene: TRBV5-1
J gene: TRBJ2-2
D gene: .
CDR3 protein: CASSLATWGRNTGELFF
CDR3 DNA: TGCGCCAGCAGCTTGGCCACGTGGGGCCGTAACACCGGGGAGCTGTTTTTT

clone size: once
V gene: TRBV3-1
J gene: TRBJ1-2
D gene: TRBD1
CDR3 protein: CASSQERVLDRETYGYTF
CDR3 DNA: TGTGCCAGCAGCCAAGAACGAGTGCTGGACAGGGAGACCTATGGCTACACCTTC

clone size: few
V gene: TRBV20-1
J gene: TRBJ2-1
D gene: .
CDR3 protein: CSATGTHSYNEQFF
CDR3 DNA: TGCAGTGCCACCGGGACCCACTCCTACAATGAGCAGTTCTTC

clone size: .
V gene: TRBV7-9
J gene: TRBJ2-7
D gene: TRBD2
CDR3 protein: CASSLAKGLAGYEQYF
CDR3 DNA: TGTGCCAGCAGCTTAGCGAAGGGACTAGCGGGTTACGAGCAGTACTTC

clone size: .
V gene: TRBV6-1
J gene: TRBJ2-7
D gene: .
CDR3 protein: CASRDRPPYEQYF
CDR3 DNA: TGTGCCAGTAGGGATCGTCCACCCTACGAGCAGTACTTC

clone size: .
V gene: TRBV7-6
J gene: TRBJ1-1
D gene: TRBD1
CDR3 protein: CASSSSTGGWTEAFF
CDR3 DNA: TGTGCCAGCAGCTCCTCGACAGGGGGGTGGACTGAAGCTTTCTTT

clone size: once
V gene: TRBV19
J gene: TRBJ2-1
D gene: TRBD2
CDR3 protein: CASSYGLDDPNEQFF
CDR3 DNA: TGTGCCAGTAGTTATGGACTAGACGACCCGAACGAGCAGTTCTTC

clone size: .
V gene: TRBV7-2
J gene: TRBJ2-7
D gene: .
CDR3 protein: CASSLGVQTYEQYF
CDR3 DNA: TGTGCCAGCAGCTTGGGGGTACAGACCTACGAGCAGTACTTC

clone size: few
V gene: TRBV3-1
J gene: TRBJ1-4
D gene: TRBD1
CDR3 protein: CASGRQGPTNEKLFF
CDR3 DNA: TGTGCCAGCGGCCGACAGGGTCCAACTAATGAAAAACTGTTTTTT

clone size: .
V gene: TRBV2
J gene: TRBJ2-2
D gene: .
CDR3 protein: CASRYGELFF
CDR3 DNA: TGTGCCAGCCGGTACGGGGAGCTGTTTTTT

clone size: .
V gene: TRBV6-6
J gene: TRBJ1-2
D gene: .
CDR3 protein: CASSYGGLGYGYTF
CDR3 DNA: TGTGCCAGCAGTTACGGGGGATTGGGCTATGGCTACACCTTC

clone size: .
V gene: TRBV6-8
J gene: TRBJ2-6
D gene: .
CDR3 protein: CASSVGGGSGANVLTF
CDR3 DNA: TGTGCCAGCAGTGTGGGTGGGGGCTCTGGGGCCAACGTCCTGACTTTC

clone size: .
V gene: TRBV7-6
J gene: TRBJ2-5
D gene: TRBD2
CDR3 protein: CASSSLADQETQYF
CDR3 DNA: TGTGCCAGCAGCTCCCTAGCGGATCAAGAGACCCAGTACTTC

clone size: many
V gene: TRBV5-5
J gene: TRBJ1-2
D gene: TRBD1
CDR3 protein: CASSPYSTLGQTVRVGNGYTF
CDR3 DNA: TGTGCCAGCAGCCCTTACTCGACTTTGGGACAGACCGTTCGGGTTGGAAATGGCTACACCTTC

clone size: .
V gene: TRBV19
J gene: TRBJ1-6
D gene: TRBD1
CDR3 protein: CASSYTGTANSPLHF
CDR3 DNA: TGTGCCAGTAGCTACACCGGGACAGCCAATTCACCCCTCCACTTT

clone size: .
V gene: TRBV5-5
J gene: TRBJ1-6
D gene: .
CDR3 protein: CASSYGTSYNSPLHF
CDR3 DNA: TGTGCCAGCAGCTACGGGACGTCGTATAATTCACCCCTCCACTTT

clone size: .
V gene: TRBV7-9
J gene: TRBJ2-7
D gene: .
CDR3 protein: CASSGRPGDRGTEQYF
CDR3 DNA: TGTGCCAGCAGCGGTCGACCTGGGGACAGAGGGACTGAGCAGTACTTC

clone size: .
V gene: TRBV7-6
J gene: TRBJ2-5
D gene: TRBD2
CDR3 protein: CASSDEGLAGLGTQYF
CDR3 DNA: TGTGCTAGCAGCGATGAGGGACTAGCGGGGCTTGGGACCCAGTACTTC

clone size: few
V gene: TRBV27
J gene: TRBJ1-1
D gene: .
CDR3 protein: CASSLSDTIHTEAFF
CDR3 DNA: TGTGCCAGCAGTTTATCCGACACGATACACACTGAAGCTTTCTTT

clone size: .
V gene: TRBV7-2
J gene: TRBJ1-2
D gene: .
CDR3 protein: CASSLLLYGYTF
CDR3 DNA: TGTGCCAGCAGCTTACTTCTCTATGGCTACACCTTC